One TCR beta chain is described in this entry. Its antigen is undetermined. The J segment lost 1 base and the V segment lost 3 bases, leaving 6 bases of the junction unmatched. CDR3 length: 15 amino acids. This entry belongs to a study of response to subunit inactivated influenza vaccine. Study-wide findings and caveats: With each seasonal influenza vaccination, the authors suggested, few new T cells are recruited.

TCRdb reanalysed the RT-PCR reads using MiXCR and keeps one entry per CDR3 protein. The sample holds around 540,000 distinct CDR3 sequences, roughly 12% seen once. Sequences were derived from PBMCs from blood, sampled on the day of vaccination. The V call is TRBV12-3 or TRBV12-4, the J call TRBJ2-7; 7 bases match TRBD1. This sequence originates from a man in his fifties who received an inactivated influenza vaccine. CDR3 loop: CASSFPRQGSYEQYF. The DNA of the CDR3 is TGTGCCAGCAGTTTTCCGAGACAGGGTTCCTACGAGCAGTACTTC.